This note documents a single T cell receptor (beta chain) sequence. Germline and junction disagree at one end, which may indicate a read error. Per germline, CDR1 SEHNR and CDR2 FQNEAQ (reference sequence). The CDR3 is made up of 13 amino acids. This entry comes from a study of glioma-infiltrating T cells. Amplification of TCR alpha and beta CDR3 regions from RNA used iRepertoire nested multiplex PCR. TCRdb recomputed calls from the multiplex PCR reads with MiXCR, one row per CDR3 protein. The profile covers more than 350,000 distinct CDR3 sequences, with roughly two fifths appearing a single time and 9.5% to 15% taken by the ten largest.

The sample comprised glioma tissue, nonneoplastic brain tissue, or PBMCs (not recorded which). The origin of this receptor is a human donor with low-grade glioma or glioblastoma, undergoing nonglioma brain surgery, or in good health (not recorded which). V gene TRBV7-9 combines with J gene TRBJ1-3; D call uncertain. Written as DNA, the CDR3 is TGTGCCAGCTGCTTAGCGACGGGAAACACCATATATTTT. Its translation is CASCLATGNTIYF.